This entry is about one T cell receptor beta chain. Its matching antigen is unknown. CDR3 length: 14 amino acids. Primers for the PCR totalled 60 Vbeta and 13 Jbeta. Some clones are missing from TCRdb's copy, which holds only in-frame ones; the method was immunoSEQ multiplex PCR. This sample carries some 61,000 clones, 75% to 90% of them seen once, and the ten largest clones take about 6.5%. This entry comes from a study of cytomegalovirus exposure and HLA in healthy donors. Study-level points and caveats: When analyzed later, the rates of TCR association showed variation by HLA locus, with DRB1 the most and HLA-C the fewest. Accurate predictions that matched the HLA-A and HLA-B alleles of most subjects were reportedly made from TCR beta sequences. Several of the most significant clusters were apparently associated with common viral pathogens in a later analysis.

This chain joins TRBV21-1 and TRBJ2-4; the table's TRBD1 call for D was not verified on the DNA. TRBV21-1 is described as a pseudogene. The TCR was taken from a human donor in good health. Sequenced material: PBMCs. CDR3 sequence reads: CASRYRGPKNIQYF. The CDR3 region has the DNA TGTGCCAGCAGATACAGGGGGCCCAAGAACATTCAGTACTTC.